The count of the clone carrying this T cell receptor beta chain is one. In Seattle, patients joined the study during active infection and were tracked longitudinally. CDR3 size: 13 residues. The V end was cut by 10 bases, the J end by 6 bases, with 16 bases between. Germline V lookup: CDR1 WSHSY, CDR2 SAAADI. The data stem from a study of blood T cell repertoires in COVID-19. At the level of the study: Samples of COVID-19 (acute and convalescent) were obtained from the United States, Italy and Spain.

Here immunoSEQ multiplex PCR was the method, and the copy in TCRdb shows in-frame clones only, minus some. The sample carries tens of thousands of clones, 82% recorded once. Sequencing was performed on peripheral blood. The J gene is TRBJ1-5, the V gene TRBV10-2; D uncertain. The TCR was taken from a man older than 75 with COVID-19, enrolled during active disease. The CDR3 here is CATGAIAAQPQHF. DNA of the CDR3: TGCGCCACTGGAGCGATAGCTGCTCAGCCCCAGCATTTT.